This T cell receptor (beta chain) was profiled in a study of blood T cell repertoires in COVID-19. Here immunoSEQ multiplex PCR was the method, and the copy in TCRdb shows in-frame clones only, minus some. The table includes 110,000 to 150,000 clones, 88% detected once. V trimming: 6 bases; J trimming: 5 bases; junction bases outside the gene matches: 15. Per germline, CDR1 LNHDA and CDR2 SQIVND (reference sequence). The CDR3 covers 18 residues. This sequence originates from a man aged 50-60 years with active or convalescent COVID-19. Sequenced sample: peripheral blood. This sequence joins TRBV19 and TRBJ2-1; 11 nucleotides agree with TRBD2. The CDR3 is CASRASGSGRGGNNEQFF. Written as DNA, the CDR3 is TGTGCCAGTAGAGCTAGCGGTAGCGGGAGGGGGGGTAACAATGAGCAGTTCTTC.